Described below is a single T cell receptor (beta chain) sequence and its context. Its antigen is still unknown. Base qualities are not provided; no much larger clone lies one nucleotide away. Per the germline V gene (reference sequence), MNHEY is the CDR1 and SMNVEV is the CDR2. Reading from cysteine to phenylalanine, the CDR3 counts 13 amino acids. Of the read, only the CDR3 DNA is kept; its 39 bases are in frame from base 1. V ends up 5 bases short and J 4 bases short, with an unmatched junction base count of 3. TCRbeta CDR3 regions were amplified from genomic DNA by means of the immunoSEQ Assay, a bias-controlled multiplex PCR. Under the source paper's analysis protocol: The number of nucleated cells in each sample was estimated by amplification of reference gene primers within the assay. To quantify the absolute abundance of each unique TCRbeta CDR3 rearrangement, sequence reads were collapsed and filtered. For each sample, productive Simpson clonality was calculated by taking the square root of Simpson's diversity index across productive rearrangements. Drawn from immuneACCESS, this table holds only the in-frame rearrangements with V and J called that TCRdb kept. Clones are partly lost; checked studies trace under half to an unresolved V gene and leave the rest unexplained. V and J calls and clone size come straight from that table; D and trimming were deduced from the DNA. This sample holds some 260,000 clones; 88% were observed only once. The ten biggest clones cover 10% of the sample.

This specimen belongs to a study of blood T cell repertoires in COVID-19 (dated by TCRdb to 2020 to 2022). For the wider study: Samples covering the acute and convalescent phases of COVID-19 were provided by collaborators in the United States, Italy and Spain. The sample metadata nearly always contained a de-identified subject ID, COVID-19 status, age in years and sex. The samples were drawn from two sources: the first 160 participants of the ongoing ImmuneRACE study, and approximately 1,300 subjects contributed by 6 global collaborators. The prospective study material was composed of cDNA or gDNA derived from T cells, B-cell-depleted T cells, or PBMCs. The dataset comprised deeply sampled blood TCRbeta repertoires from subjects exposed to, actively infected with, or recovered from COVID-19. Where available, HLA class I and class II types were taken from metadata supplied by the sample provider and were not determined by assay-based typing. The repertoires were made available in a free public database intended to serve as a resource for research on the immune response to SARS-CoV-2. Study-level results and caveats: How much clinical and demographic metadata was included differed by source and by participant, and the metadata was provided uncurated.

One collaborating source in Seattle enrolled patients while the patients were actively infected and followed the patients over time throughout the course of disease. The collaborating institutions used their own protocols to collect whole blood in K2EDTA tubes. For TCRbeta analysis, collaborators shipped samples as frozen whole blood, isolated PBMCs, or DNA extracted from either of those sample types. The rearrangement joined TRBV27 to TRBJ2-7, with TRBD2 matching 9 junction bases. This TCR was recovered from a woman between 70 and 85 years old with COVID-19, enrolled during active disease. The sequenced material came from peripheral blood. At the DNA level, the sequence is TGTGCCAGCAGTACGGGACTAGCTTACGAGCAGTACTTC. It specifies CASSTGLAYEQYF.